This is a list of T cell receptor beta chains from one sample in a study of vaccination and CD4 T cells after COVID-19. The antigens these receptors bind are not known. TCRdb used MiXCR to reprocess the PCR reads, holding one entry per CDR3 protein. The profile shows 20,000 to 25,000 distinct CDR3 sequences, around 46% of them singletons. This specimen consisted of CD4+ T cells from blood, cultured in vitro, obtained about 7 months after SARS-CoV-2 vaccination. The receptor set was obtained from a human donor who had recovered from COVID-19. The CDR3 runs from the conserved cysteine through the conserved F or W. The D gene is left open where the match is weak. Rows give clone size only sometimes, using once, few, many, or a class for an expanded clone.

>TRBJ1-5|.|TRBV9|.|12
CASGGSNQPQHF
TGTGCCAGCGGCGGTAGCAATCAGCCCCAGCATTTT
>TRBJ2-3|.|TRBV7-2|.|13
CASSAQRADTQYF
TGTGCCAGCAGCGCCCAGCGGGCGGATACGCAGTATTTT
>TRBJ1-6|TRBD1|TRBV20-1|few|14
CSVLGDRISSPLHF
TGCAGTGTATTGGGGGACAGGATTTCTTCACCCCTCCACTTT
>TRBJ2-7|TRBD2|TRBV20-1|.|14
CSAFRSGGGNEQYF
TGCAGTGCTTTTCGGAGCGGGGGTGGTAACGAGCAGTACTTC
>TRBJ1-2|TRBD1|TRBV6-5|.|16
CASSYLRTGGSYGYTF
TGTGCCAGCAGTTACCTTAGGACAGGGGGCAGTTATGGCTACACCTTC
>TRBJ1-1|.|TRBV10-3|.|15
CAISDPVTGASRAFF
TGTGCCATCAGTGACCCCGTAACGGGGGCTTCGAGAGCTTTCTTT
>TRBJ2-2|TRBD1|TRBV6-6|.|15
CASRAGQGSPGELFF
TGTGCCAGCAGAGCGGGACAGGGGTCTCCCGGGGAGCTGTTTTTT
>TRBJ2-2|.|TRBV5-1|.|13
CASSVQGTGELFF
TGCGCCAGCAGTGTCCAGGGGACCGGGGAGCTGTTTTTT
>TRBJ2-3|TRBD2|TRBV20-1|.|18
CSARGEGGSGGWWDTQYF
TGCAGTGCTAGAGGGGAAGGGGGAAGCGGGGGGTGGTGGGATACGCAGTATTTT
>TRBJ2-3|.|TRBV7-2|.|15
CASSLVSRGGDTQYF
TGTGCCAGCAGTCTAGTCTCTAGGGGTGGAGATACGCAGTATTTT
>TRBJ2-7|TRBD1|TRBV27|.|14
CASRRQGDSYEQYF
TGTGCCAGCAGAAGGCAGGGGGACTCCTACGAGCAGTACTTC
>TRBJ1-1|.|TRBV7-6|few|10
CASSRDIAFF
TGTGCCAGCAGCCGGGACATTGCTTTCTTT
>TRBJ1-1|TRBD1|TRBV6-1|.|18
CASRSTGGQAPMNTEAFF
TGTGCCAGCAGATCAACCGGGGGACAGGCCCCTATGAACACTGAAGCTTTCTTT
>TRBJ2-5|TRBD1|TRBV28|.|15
CASSPPGGVGETQYF
TGTGCCAGCAGTCCTCCAGGGGGCGTCGGGGAGACCCAGTACTTC
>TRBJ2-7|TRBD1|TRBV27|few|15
CASSRKGQGAYEQYF
TGTGCCAGCAGTCGAAAAGGACAGGGGGCCTACGAGCAGTACTTC
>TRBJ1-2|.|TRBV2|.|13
CASRPFGVYGYTF
TGTGCCAGCAGACCCTTTGGGGTCTATGGCTACACCTTC
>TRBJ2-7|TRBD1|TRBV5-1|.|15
CASSGGQGVSYEQYF
TGCGCCAGCAGCGGAGGACAGGGCGTTTCCTACGAGCAGTACTTC
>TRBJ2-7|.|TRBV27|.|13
CASSLRRGYEQYF
TGTGCCAGCAGTTTAAGGAGGGGGTACGAGCAGTACTTC
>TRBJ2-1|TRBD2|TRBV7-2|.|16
CASSLDLAAAHNEQFF
TGTGCCAGCAGCTTAGACCTAGCGGCGGCCCACAATGAGCAGTTCTTC
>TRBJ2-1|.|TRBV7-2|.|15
CASSLLTSWRNEQFF
TGTGCCAGCAGCTTACTCACTAGTTGGCGCAATGAGCAGTTCTTC
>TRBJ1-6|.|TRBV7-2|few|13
CASSPHSNSPLHF
TGTGCCAGCAGCCCCCACTCTAATTCACCCCTCCACTTT
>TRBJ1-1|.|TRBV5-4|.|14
CASTGGVRNTEAFF
TGTGCCAGCACGGGGGGGGTAAGGAACACTGAAGCTTTCTTT
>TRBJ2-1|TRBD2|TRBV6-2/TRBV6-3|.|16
CASSYVASGIGDEQFF
TGTGCCAGCAGTTACGTGGCTAGCGGGATTGGCGATGAGCAGTTCTTC
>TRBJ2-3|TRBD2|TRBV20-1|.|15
CSASFSGRPTDTQYF
TGCAGTGCTAGTTTCAGCGGGAGGCCCACAGATACGCAGTATTTT
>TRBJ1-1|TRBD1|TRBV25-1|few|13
CASRGQGNTEAFF
TGTGCCAGCAGGGGACAGGGGAACACTGAAGCTTTCTTT
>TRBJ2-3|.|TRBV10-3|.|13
CASLPTGSGTQYF
TGTGCCAGCCTTCCGACCGGGTCCGGTACGCAGTATTTT
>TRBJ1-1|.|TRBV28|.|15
CASSRRQRTVTKAFF
TGTGCCAGCAGTCGGCGACAGCGCACGGTCACTAAAGCTTTCTTT
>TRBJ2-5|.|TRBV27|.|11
CASSLEETQYF
TGTGCCAGCAGTCTCGAAGAGACCCAGTACTTC
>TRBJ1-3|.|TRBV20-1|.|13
CSASRTDGNTIYF
TGCAGTGCATCGAGGACGGATGGAAACACCATATATTTT
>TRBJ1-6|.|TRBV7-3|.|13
CASSWTPNSPLHF
TGTGCCAGCAGCTGGACCCCGAATTCACCCCTCCACTTT
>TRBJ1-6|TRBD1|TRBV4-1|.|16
CASSLGQGADNSPLHF
TGCGCCAGCAGCCTCGGACAGGGGGCAGATAATTCACCCCTCCACTTT
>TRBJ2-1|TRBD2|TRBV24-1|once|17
CATSDLGSGGYNNEQFF
TGTGCCACCAGTGATTTGGGTAGCGGGGGGTATAACAATGAGCAGTTCTTC
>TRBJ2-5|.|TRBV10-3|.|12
CAISERGETQYF
TGTGCCATCAGTGAGCGGGGGGAGACCCAGTACTTC
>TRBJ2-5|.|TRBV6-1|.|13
CASILVHQETQYF
TGTGCCAGCATCCTGGTCCACCAAGAGACCCAGTACTTC
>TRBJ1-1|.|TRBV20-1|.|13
CSVSRRMNTEAFF
TGCAGTGTTAGCCGCAGGATGAACACTGAAGCTTTCTTT
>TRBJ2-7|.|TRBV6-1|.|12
CASRKSSYEQYF
TGTGCCAGCAGGAAGTCCTCCTACGAGCAGTACTTC
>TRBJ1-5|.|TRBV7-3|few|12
CASSPQAGAQHF
TGTGCCAGCAGCCCTCAGGCCGGAGCCCAGCATTTT
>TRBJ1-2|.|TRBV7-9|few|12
CASNWGDYGYTF
TGTGCCAGCAATTGGGGAGACTATGGCTACACCTTC
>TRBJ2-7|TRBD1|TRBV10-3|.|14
CAINHRQGSNEQYF
TGTGCCATCAACCATAGACAGGGTTCCAACGAGCAGTACTTC
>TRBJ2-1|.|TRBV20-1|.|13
CSGWSGAYNEQFF
TGCAGTGGTTGGTCAGGCGCCTACAATGAGCAGTTCTTC
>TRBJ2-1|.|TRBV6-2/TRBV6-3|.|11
CASSYPPVQFF
TGTGCCAGCAGTTACCCCCCGGTTCAGTTCTTC
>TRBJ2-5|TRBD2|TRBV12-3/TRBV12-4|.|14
CASGRTSGKETQYF
TGTGCCAGCGGCCGGACTAGCGGGAAAGAGACCCAGTACTTC
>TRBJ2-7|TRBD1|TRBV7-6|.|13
CASSRSGGYGQYF
TGTGCCAGCAGTCGGTCAGGGGGCTACGGGCAGTACTTC
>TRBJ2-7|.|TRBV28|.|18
CASSSPGTHTLIPFEQYF
TGTGCCAGCAGTTCCCCCGGGACCCACACCCTTATTCCCTTCGAGCAGTACTTC
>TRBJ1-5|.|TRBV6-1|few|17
CASSQTAGVDSNQPQHF
TGTGCCAGCAGCCAGACGGCTGGAGTAGATAGCAATCAGCCCCAGCATTTT
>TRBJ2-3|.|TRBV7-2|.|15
CASSLARSGGDTQYF
TGTGCCAGCAGCTTAGCGCGGAGTGGGGGGGATACGCAGTATTTT
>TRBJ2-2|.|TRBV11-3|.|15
CASSPRVPSTGELFF
TGTGCCAGCAGCCCGCGGGTCCCTTCCACCGGGGAGCTGTTTTTT
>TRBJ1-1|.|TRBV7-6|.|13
CASSSERDTEAFF
TGTGCCAGCAGCTCCGAGCGGGACACTGAAGCTTTCTTT
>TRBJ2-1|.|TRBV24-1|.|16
CATSDLRAGGYNEQFF
TGTGCCACCAGTGATTTGAGGGCAGGGGGGTACAATGAGCAGTTCTTC
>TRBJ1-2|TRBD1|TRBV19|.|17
CASSKRLWTGVIRGYTF
TGTGCCAGTAGTAAAAGGTTGTGGACAGGGGTGATTCGTGGCTACACCTTC
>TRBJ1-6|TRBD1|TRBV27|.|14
CASSFGTGESPLHF
TGTGCCAGCAGTTTCGGGACAGGGGAATCACCCCTCCACTTT
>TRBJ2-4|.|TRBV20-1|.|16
CSARDGWRSAKNIQYF
TGCAGTGCTAGAGATGGGTGGAGGTCTGCCAAAAACATTCAGTACTTC
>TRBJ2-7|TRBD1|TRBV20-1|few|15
CSAMSQGLAPYEQYF
TGCAGTGCTATGTCACAGGGGTTAGCACCCTACGAGCAGTACTTC
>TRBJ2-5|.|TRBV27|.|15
CASSRFATEVETQYF
TGTGCCAGCAGCCGCTTTGCCACCGAGGTGGAGACCCAGTACTTC
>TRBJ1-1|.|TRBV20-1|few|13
CSARDFRASEAFF
TGCAGTGCTAGAGATTTTCGGGCTAGTGAAGCTTTCTTT
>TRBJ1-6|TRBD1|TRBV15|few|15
CATSRDRGTNSPLHF
TGTGCCACCAGCAGGGACAGGGGAACAAATTCACCCCTCCACTTT
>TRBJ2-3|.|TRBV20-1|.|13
CSARVSSVVAQYF
TGCAGTGCTAGAGTCAGCTCCGTGGTTGCGCAGTATTTT
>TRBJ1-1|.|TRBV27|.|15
CASSRSTALNTEAFF
TGTGCCAGCAGTCGGTCAACAGCTCTAAACACTGAAGCTTTCTTT
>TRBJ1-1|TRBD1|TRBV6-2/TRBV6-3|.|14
CASSFTDRGTEAFF
TGTGCCAGCAGTTTCACGGACAGGGGCACTGAAGCTTTCTTT